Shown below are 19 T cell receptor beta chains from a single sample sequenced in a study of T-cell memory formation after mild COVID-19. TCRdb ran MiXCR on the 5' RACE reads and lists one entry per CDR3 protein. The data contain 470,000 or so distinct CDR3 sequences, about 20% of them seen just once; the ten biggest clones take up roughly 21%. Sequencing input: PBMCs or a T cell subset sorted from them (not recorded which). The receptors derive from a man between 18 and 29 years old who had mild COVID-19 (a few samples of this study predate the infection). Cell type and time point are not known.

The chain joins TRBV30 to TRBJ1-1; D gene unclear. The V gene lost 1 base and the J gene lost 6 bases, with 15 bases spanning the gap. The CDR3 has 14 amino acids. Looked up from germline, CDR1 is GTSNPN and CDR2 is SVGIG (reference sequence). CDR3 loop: CAWSEGVGGAEAFF. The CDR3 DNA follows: TGTGCCTGGAGTGAGGGCGTCGGTGGGGCTGAAGCTTTCTTT.

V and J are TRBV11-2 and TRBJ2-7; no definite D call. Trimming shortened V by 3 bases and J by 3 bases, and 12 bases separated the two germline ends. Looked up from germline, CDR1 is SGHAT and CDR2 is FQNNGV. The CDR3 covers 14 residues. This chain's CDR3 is CASSFRTEHYEQYF. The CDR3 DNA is TGTGCCAGCAGCTTTAGGACGGAGCACTACGAGCAGTACTTC.

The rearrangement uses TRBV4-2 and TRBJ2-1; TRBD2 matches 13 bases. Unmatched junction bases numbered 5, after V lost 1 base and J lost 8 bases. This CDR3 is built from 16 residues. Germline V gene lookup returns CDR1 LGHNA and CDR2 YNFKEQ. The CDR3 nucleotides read TGTGCCAGCAGCCAAGGCAAACTAGCGGGGGGGCATGAGCAGTTCTTC. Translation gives CASSQGKLAGGHEQFF.

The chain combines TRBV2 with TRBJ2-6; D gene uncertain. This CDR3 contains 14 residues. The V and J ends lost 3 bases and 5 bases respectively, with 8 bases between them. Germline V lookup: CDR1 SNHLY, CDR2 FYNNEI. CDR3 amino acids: CASSESSRANVLTF. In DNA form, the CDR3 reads TGTGCCAGCAGTGAGTCGTCCCGGGCCAACGTCCTGACTTTC.

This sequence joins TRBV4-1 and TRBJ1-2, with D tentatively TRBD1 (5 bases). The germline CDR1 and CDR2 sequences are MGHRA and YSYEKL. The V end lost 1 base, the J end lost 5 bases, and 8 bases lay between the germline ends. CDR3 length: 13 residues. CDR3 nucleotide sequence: TGCGCCAGCAGCCAAGTAGGGGTTTATGGCTACACCTTC. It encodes CASSQVGVYGYTF.

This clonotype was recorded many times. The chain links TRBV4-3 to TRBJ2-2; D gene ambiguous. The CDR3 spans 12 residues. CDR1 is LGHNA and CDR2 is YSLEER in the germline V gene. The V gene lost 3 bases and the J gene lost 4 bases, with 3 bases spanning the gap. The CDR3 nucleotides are TGCGCCAGCAGCCACCTCACCGGGGAGCTGTTTTTT. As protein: CASSHLTGELFF.

CDR3: CSVEENIQGNEQFF. CDR3 bases: TGCAGCGTTGAAGAGAATATACAGGGAAATGAGCAGTTCTTC. The chain employs TRBV29-1 and TRBJ2-1; D is possibly TRBD1 (6 bases). The CDR3 extends over 14 amino acids. Trimming removed 0 bases from V and 7 bases from J, with 13 bases in between. Germline values: CDR1 SQVTM, CDR2 ANQGSEA.

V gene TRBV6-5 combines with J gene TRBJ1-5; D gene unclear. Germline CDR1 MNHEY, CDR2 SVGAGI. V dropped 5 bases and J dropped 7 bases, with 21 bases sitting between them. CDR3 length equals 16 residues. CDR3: CASSDGVGGVGQPQHF. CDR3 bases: TGTGCCAGCAGTGACGGGGTCGGTGGGGTAGGACAGCCCCAGCATTTT.

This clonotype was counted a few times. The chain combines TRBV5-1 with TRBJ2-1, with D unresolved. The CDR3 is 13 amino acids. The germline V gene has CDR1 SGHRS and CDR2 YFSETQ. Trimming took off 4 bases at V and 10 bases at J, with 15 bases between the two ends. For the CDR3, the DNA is TGCGCCAGCAGCCCCAACTCCGCCGGGGAGCAGTTCTTC. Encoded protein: CASSPNSAGEQFF.

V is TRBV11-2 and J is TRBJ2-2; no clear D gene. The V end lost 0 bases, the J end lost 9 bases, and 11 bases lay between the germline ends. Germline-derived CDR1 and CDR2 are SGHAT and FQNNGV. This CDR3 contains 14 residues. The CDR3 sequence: CASSLDRAKRELFF. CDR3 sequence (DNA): TGTGCCAGCAGCTTAGATAGGGCCAAGCGGGAGCTGTTTTTT. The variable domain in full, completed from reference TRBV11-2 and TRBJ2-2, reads EAGVAQSPRYKIIEKRQSVAFWCNPISGHATLYWYQQILGQGPKLLIQFQNNGVVDDSQLPKDRFSAERLKGVDSTLKIQPAKLEDSAVYLCASSLDRAKRELFFGEGSRLTVL.

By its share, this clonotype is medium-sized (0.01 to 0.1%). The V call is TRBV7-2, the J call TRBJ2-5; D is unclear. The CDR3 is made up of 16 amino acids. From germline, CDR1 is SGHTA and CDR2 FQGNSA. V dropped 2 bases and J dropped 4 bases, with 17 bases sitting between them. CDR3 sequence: CASSLWDTGPLETQYF. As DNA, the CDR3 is TGTGCCAGCAGCTTATGGGATACTGGCCCCCTAGAGACCCAGTACTTC.

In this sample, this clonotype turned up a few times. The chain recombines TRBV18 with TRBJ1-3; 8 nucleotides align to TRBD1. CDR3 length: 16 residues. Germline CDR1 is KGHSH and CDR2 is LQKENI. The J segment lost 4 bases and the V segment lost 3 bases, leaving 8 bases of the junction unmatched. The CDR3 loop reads CASSPPAGGTGNTIYF. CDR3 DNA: TGTGCCAGCTCACCTCCCGCAGGGGGCACCGGAAACACCATATATTTT.

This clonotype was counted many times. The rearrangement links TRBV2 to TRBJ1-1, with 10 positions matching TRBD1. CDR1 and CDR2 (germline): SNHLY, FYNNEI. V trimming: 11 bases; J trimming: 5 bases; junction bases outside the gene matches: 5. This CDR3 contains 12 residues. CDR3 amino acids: CAGRTGGTEAFF. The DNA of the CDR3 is TGTGCCGGACGGACAGGGGGGACTGAAGCTTTCTTT.

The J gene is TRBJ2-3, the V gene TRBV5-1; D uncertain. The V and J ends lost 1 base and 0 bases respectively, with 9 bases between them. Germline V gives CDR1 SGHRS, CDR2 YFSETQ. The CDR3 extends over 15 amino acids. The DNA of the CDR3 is TGCGCCAGCAGCTTGTGGCAGGCCAGCACAGATACGCAGTATTTT. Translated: CASSLWQASTDTQYF.

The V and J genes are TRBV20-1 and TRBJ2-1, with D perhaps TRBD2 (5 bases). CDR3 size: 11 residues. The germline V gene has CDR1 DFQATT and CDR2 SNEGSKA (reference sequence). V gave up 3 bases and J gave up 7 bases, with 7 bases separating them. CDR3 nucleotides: TGCAGTGCTAGTCGGGGTAATGAGCAGTTCTTC. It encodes CSASRGNEQFF.

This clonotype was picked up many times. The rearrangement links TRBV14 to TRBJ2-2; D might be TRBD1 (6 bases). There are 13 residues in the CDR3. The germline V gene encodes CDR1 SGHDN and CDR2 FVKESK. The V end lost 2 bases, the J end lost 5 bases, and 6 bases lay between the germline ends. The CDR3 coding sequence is TGTGCCAGCAGCCAAAGGGGGACCGGGGAGCTGTTTTTT. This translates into CASSQRGTGELFF.

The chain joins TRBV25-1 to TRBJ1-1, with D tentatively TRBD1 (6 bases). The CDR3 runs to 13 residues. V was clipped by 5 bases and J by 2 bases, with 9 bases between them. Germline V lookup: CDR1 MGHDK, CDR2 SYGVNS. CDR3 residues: CASSKQGNTEAFF. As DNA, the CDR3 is TGTGCCAGCAGTAAACAGGGAAACACTGAAGCTTTCTTT.

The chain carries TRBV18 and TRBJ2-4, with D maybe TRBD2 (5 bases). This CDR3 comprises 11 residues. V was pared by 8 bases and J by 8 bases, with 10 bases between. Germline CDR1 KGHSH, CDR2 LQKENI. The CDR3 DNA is TGTGCCAGCCGGGTGGAGGACATTCAGTACTTC. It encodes CASRVEDIQYF.

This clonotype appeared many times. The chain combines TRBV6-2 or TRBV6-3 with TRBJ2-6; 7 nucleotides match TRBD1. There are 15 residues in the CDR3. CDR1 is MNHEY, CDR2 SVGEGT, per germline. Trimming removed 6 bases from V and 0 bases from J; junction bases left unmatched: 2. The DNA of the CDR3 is TGTGCCAGCAGCCCAGGGGGCTCTGGGGCCAACGTCCTGACTTTC. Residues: CASSPGGSGANVLTF.